This TCR beta chain originates from a study of blood T cells in healthy people across ages. This clonotype was seen more than once but under ten times. Its antigen remains unidentified. Study-level points and caveats: Getting older went along with TCR beta diversity per million T cells dropping roughly linearly.

Next came a second PCR, run for about 6 to 11 cycles, which used a sample-barcoded 5' primer along with a J-beta primer mix. TCRdb ran MiXCR on the 5' RACE reads and lists one entry per CDR3 protein. Here the sample spans roughly 680,000 distinct CDR3 sequences, 45% to 60% being singletons. The clonotype comes from an elderly woman in good health. Sequenced material: blood.

The CDR3 coding sequence is TGCAGCGGCACAGAGAACTACGAGCAGTACTTC. Translated: CSGTENYEQYF. The chain combines TRBV29-1 with TRBJ2-7, with no clear D. Trimming pared 7 bases from V and 3 bases from J, leaving 10 bases between. This CDR3 is 11 amino acids long. Germline V gene sequence: CDR1 SQVTM, CDR2 ANQGSEA.